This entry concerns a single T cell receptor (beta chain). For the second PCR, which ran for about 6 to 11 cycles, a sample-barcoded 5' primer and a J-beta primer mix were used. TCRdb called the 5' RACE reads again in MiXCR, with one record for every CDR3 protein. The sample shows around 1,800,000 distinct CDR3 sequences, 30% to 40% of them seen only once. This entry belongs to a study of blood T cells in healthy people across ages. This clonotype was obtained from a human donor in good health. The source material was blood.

This CDR3 is CASSFTQGTGDQPQHF. The CDR3 nucleotides read TGTGCCAGCAGCTTTACACAGGGGACGGGGGATCAGCCCCAGCATTTT. V is TRBV7-4 and J is TRBJ1-5, with 7 bases fitting TRBD1. The CDR3 extends over 16 amino acids. Germline trimming cut 3 bases from V and 5 bases from J; bases unmatched to any gene: 10. CDR1 SGHVT and CDR2 SQSDAQ come from the germline V gene.